This T cell receptor beta chain was sequenced during a study of cytomegalovirus exposure and HLA in healthy donors. With V trimmed by 2 bases and J by 3 bases, 6 bases remained unmatched. The germline CDR1 and CDR2 sequences are SGHRS and YFSETQ. The CDR3 runs 15 residues. Primers included in the PCR were 60 Vbeta and 13 Jbeta primers. Profiled with immunoSEQ multiplex PCR; TCRdb holds only in-frame clones, not every one. The table has 190,000 or so clones, over 80% seen once. General study points: Testing in vitro showed a few CMV-associated chains specific for CMV antigens. A cluster of highly shared sequence variants was likely a sequencing artifact. Sequencing depth roughly uniform across donors was assumed in presence/absence analyses. Listed as cytomegalovirus-associated were 150 to 200 TCR beta chains.

With respect to this clone: The antigen is unknown.

The chain is built from TRBV5-1 and TRBJ2-3; 7 bases map to TRBD1. Sequenced sample: PBMCs. The sequence derives from a woman aged 45-65 years in good health and CMV-seropositive. The CDR3 sequence: CASSLQGWETDTQYF. CDR3 bases: TGCGCCAGCAGCTTACAGGGGTGGGAGACAGATACGCAGTATTTT.